Below are 22 T cell receptor beta chains sequenced from a single sample in a study of human CD8 memory T cell subsets. The authors made TCR beta libraries using UMI-labeled 5' RACE. TCRdb reworked the 5' RACE reads into one entry per CDR3 protein, no DNA. This sample's table has approximately 9,300 distinct CDR3 sequences. The sequenced material came from CD8+ T cells from PBMCs. Receptors were obtained from a human donor in good health.

The V gene is TRBV3-2, the J gene TRBJ2-1; without DNA, the TCRdb call of TRBD2 cannot be checked. TRBV3-2 corresponds to a pseudogene. The CDR3 covers 13 residues. This chain's CDR3 is CASSPERGNEQFF.

The J gene is TRBJ2-3, the V gene TRBV5-8; no DNA is available, so the TRBD2 call from TCRdb remains unchecked. Looked up from germline, CDR1 is SGHTS and CDR2 is YDEGEE. The length of the CDR3 is 19 residues. The CDR3 loop reads CASSPVVLGLAIHTDTQYF.

The rearrangement links TRBV5-4 to TRBJ2-7; absent DNA, TCRdb's TRBD2 call cannot be checked. This CDR3 region has 14 residues. Per the germline V gene, CDR1 is SGHNT and CDR2 is YYREEE (reference sequence). CDR3 sequence: CASSTGLASYEQYF.

This chain connects TRBV20-1 to TRBJ2-1; no DNA is available, so the TRBD2 call from TCRdb remains unchecked. This CDR3 is built from 18 residues. Germline values: CDR1 DFQATT, CDR2 SNEGSKA (reference sequence). CDR3 region: CSASSGASGNAVRNEQFF.

This chain joins TRBV6-5 and TRBJ2-5. Looked up from germline, CDR1 is MNHEY and CDR2 is SVGAGI. This CDR3 is 11 amino acids long. CDR3 region: CASSSWETQYF.

Considering frequency, this clonotype is medium-sized. The V gene is TRBV27, the J gene TRBJ2-4; checking the TCRdb D call of TRBD1 is not possible without DNA. CDR3 length equals 14 residues. Germline V gene lookup returns CDR1 MNHEY and CDR2 SMNVEV (reference sequence). CDR3 sequence: CASSPRGTANIQYF.

This chain joins TRBV23-1 and TRBJ2-7; the D call of TRBD2 rests on TCRdb alone, since no DNA is present to check it. TRBV23-1 is filed as an ORF, its function uncertain. This CDR3 spans 16 amino acids. CDR3 residues: CASPQPQLVGHYEQYF.

This chain links TRBV9 with TRBJ2-1. Germline V gene lookup returns CDR1 SGDLS and CDR2 YYNGEE. This CDR3 is 15 amino acids long. CDR3: CASSVGDGEYNEQFF.

This chain joins TRBV28 and TRBJ2-1; the TCRdb D gene call, TRBD2, has no DNA to confirm it. This CDR3 spans 16 amino acids. Germline CDR1 MDHEN, CDR2 SYDVKM. CDR3: CASSWGTSGRANEQFF.

V gene TRBV29-1 combines with J gene TRBJ2-7; TCRdb's assignment of TRBD1 cannot be checked, as there is no DNA. The CDR3 has 15 amino acids. Germline V gives CDR1 SQVTM, CDR2 ANQGSEA. The CDR3: CSVEIVLGTGYEQYF.

This clonotype is identified as medium-sized (0.01 to 0.1%) from frequency. J is TRBJ1-1 and V is TRBV7-8; the TCRdb D gene call, TRBD1, has no DNA to confirm it. Germline V gives CDR1 SGHVS, CDR2 FQNEAQ. This CDR3 is built from 15 residues. CDR3 sequence: CASSSPQGAGTEAFF.

This chain uses TRBV9 with TRBJ1-6. The CDR3 is 15 amino acids. Per the germline V gene, CDR1 is SGDLS and CDR2 is YYNGEE. This CDR3 reads CASSGGTGYNSPLHF.

The chain is built from TRBV7-9 and TRBJ1-3; without DNA, the TCRdb call of TRBD1 cannot be checked. The germline gives CDR1 SEHNR, CDR2 FQNEAQ (reference sequence). The length of the CDR3 is 16 residues. The CDR3 sequence: CASSPPGQLSGNTIYF.

This clonotype is identified as medium-sized (0.01 to 0.1%) from frequency. The CDR3 is CASMAPSGAAGELFF. The gene calls are TRBV6-2 or TRBV6-3 and TRBJ2-2; the TCRdb call, TRBD2, lacks DNA for checking. The V gene's germline CDR1 is MNHEY and CDR2 SVGEGT. The CDR3 extends over 15 amino acids.

The rearrangement links TRBV7-9 to TRBJ1-3. CDR1 and CDR2 from the germline V gene are SEHNR and FQNEAQ (reference sequence). CDR3 length: 15 residues. CDR3 region: CASSPTDVSGNTIYF.

This chain uses TRBV5-1 with TRBJ2-1; TCRdb's D gene call, TRBD1, goes unchecked for lack of DNA. Germline CDR1 is SGHRS and CDR2 is YFSETQ. This CDR3 has 16 residues. CDR3 in amino acids: CASSAQGRPPYNEQFF.

This sequence joins TRBV7-9 and TRBJ2-3; TCRdb's D call, TRBD1, is unchecked because there is no DNA. The CDR3 sequence is 13 residues long. Germline V gives CDR1 SEHNR, CDR2 FQNEAQ (reference sequence). CDR3 sequence: CASSPPDTDTQYF.

The chain combines TRBV5-5 with TRBJ2-3; the TRBD2 assignment by TCRdb is unverifiable without DNA. Germline CDR1 reads SGHKS; CDR2 reads YYEKEE (reference sequence). CDR3 length: 17 residues. The CDR3 loop is CASRSVVASGRTDTQYF.

The chain recombines TRBV7-9 with TRBJ2-7; no DNA is available, so the TRBD2 call from TCRdb remains unchecked. The CDR3 is 16 residues long. Germline-derived CDR1 and CDR2 are SEHNR and FQNEAQ (reference sequence). CDR3 protein: CASSLKRLATTAEQYF.

The genes are TRBV20-1 and TRBJ2-4; TCRdb selects TRBD2, and the lack of DNA leaves this call unchecked. The CDR3 is 17 residues long. CDR1 DFQATT and CDR2 SNEGSKA come from the germline V gene (reference sequence). The CDR3 is CSAKGTSGAPAKNIQYF.

V is TRBV5-1 and J is TRBJ2-3; absent DNA, TCRdb's TRBD1 call cannot be checked. Germline V gene data show CDR1 as SGHRS and CDR2 as YFSETQ. The CDR3 covers 15 residues. This CDR3 reads CASSPEGVPADTQYF.

This clonotype registers medium-sized by frequency. V is TRBV7-2 and J is TRBJ1-5; TCRdb returns TRBD1, unconfirmable since there is no DNA. Germline V gives CDR1 SGHTA, CDR2 FQGNSA. The CDR3 runs 16 residues. CDR3 sequence: CASSSGTAYSNQPQHF.